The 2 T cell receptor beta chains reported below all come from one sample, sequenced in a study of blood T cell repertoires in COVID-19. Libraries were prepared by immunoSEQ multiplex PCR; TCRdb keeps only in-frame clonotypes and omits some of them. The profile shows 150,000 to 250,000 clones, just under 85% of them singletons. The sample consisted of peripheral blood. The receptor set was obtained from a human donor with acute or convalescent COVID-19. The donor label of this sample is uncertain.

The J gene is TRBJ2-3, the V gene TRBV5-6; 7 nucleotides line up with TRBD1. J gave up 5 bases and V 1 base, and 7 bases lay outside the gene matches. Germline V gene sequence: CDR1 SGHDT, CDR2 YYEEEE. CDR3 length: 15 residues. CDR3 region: CASSLSDRDLDTQYF. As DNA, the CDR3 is TGTGCCAGCAGCTTGTCCGACAGGGACCTAGATACGCAGTATTTT.

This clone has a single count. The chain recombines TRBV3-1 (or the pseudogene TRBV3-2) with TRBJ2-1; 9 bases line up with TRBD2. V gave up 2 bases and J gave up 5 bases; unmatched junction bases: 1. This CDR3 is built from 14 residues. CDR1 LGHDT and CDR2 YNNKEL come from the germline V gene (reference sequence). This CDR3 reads CASSQQREDNEQFF. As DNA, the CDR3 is TGTGCCAGCAGCCAACAGCGGGAGGACAATGAGCAGTTCTTC.